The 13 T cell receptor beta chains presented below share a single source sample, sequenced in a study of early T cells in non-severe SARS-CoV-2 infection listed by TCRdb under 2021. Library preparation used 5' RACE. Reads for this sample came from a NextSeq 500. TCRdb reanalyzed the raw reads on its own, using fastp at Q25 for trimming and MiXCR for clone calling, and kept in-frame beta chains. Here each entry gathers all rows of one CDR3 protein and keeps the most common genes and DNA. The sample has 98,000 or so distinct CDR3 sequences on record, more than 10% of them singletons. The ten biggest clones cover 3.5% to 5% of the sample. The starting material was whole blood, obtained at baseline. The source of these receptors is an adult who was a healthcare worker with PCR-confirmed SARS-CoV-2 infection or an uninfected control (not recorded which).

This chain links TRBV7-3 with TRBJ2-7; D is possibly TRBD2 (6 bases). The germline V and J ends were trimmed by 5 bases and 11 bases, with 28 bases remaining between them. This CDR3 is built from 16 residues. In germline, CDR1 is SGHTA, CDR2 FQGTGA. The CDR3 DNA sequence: TGTGCCAGCAGCCTTCCGCGCGGGAAACCCCTATCGGGGAAGTACTTC. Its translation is CASSLPRGKPLSGKYF.

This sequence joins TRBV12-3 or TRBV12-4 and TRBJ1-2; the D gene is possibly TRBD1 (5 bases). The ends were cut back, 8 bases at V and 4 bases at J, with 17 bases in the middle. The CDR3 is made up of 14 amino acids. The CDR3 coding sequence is TGTGCCAGCCGCCTGAAGGAGGACATCTATGGCTACACCTTC. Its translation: CASRLKEDIYGYTF.

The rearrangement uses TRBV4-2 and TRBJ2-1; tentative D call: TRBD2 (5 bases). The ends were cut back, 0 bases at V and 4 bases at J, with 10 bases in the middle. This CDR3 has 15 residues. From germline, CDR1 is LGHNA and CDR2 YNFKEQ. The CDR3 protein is CASSQDQRAYNEQFF. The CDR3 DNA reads TGTGCCAGCAGCCAAGATCAGAGGGCATACAATGAGCAGTTCTTC.

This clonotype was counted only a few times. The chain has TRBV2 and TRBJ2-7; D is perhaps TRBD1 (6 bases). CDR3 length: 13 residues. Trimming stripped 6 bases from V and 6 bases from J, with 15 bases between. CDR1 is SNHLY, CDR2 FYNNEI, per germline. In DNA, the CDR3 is TGTGCCAGCAGCAACGACAGGTCTTCCGAGCAGTACTTC. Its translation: CASSNDRSSEQYF.

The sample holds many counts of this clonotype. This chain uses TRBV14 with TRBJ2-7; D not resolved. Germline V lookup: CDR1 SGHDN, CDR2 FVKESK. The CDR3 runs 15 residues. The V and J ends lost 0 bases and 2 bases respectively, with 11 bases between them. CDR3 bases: TGTGCCAGCAGCCAAGAAAGGACCACTCCCTACGAGCAGTACTTC. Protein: CASSQERTTPYEQYF.

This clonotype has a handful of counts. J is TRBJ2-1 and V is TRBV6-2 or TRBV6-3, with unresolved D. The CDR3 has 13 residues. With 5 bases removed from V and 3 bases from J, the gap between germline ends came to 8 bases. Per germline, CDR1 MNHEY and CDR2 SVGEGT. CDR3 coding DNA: TGTGCCAGCAGTGTGAACCGCTACAATGAGCAGTTCTTC. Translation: CASSVNRYNEQFF.

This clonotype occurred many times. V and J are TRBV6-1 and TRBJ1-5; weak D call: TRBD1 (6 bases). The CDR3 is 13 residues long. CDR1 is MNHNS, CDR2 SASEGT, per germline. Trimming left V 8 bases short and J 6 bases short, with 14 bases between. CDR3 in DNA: TGTGCCAGCCTCGGCACAGGGCCTCAGCCCCAGCATTTT. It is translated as CASLGTGPQPQHF.

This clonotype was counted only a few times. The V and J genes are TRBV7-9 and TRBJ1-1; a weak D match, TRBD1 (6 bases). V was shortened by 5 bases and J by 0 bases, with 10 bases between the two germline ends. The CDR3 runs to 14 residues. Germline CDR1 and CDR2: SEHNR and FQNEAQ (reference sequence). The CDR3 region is CASSQQGMNTEAFF. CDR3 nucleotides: TGTGCCAGCAGCCAGCAGGGGATGAACACTGAAGCTTTCTTT.

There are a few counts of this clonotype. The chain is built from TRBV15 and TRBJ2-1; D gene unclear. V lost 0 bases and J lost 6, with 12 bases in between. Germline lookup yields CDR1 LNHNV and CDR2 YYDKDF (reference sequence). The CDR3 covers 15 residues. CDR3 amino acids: CATSRDRGTINEQFF. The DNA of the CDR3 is TGTGCCACCAGCAGAGATCGAGGTACCATCAATGAGCAGTTCTTC.

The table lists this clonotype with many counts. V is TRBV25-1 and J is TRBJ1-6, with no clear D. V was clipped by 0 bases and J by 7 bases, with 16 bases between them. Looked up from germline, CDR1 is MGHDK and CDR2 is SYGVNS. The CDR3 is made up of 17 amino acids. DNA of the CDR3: TGTGCCAGCAGTGAATATGGGGTTGGACGAAGGAATTCACCCCTCCACTTT. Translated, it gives CASSEYGVGRRNSPLHF.

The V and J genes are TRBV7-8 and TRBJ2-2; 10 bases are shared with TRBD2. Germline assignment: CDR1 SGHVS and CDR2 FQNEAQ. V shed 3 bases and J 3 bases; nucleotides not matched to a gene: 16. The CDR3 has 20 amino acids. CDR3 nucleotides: TGTGCCAGCAGCTTCCATCCTTTAGCGGGAGGCCCCGGGCACACCGGGGAGCTGTTTTTT. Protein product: CASSFHPLAGGPGHTGELFF.

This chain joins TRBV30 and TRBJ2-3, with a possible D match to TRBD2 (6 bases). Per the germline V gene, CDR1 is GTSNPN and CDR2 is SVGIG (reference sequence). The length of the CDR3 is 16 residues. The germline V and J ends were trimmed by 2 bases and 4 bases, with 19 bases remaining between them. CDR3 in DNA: TGTGCCTGGAGTCAAAGCGGGCGCACATGGGCAGATACGCAGTATTTT. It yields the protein CAWSQSGRTWADTQYF.

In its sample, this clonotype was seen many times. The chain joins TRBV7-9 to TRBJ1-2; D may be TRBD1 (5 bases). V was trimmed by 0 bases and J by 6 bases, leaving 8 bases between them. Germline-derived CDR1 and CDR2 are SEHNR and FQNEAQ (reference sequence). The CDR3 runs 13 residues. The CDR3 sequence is CASSLAQGDGYTF. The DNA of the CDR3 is TGTGCCAGCAGCTTAGCGCAGGGAGATGGCTACACCTTC.